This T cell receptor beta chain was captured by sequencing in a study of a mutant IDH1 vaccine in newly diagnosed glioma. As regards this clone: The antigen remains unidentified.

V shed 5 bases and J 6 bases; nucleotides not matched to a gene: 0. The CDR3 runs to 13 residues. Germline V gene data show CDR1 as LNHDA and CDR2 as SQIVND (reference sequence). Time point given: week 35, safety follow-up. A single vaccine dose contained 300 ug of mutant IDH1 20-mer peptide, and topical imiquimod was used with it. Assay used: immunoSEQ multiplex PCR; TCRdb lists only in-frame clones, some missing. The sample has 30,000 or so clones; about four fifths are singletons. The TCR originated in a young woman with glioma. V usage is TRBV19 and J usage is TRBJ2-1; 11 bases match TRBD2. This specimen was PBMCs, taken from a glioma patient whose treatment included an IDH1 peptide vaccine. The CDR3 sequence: CASSGLAGNEQFF. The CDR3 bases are TGTGCCAGTAGTGGACTAGCGGGCAATGAGCAGTTCTTC.